This TCR beta chain was found in a study of cytomegalovirus exposure and HLA in healthy donors. 13 Jbeta primers and 60 Vbeta primers were used for the PCR. Method: immunoSEQ multiplex PCR; TCRdb's copy keeps in-frame clones and lacks some. The sample shows about 120,000 clones, 79% of them seen only once. CDR3 length: 15 amino acids. The germline V gene has CDR1 LNHDA and CDR2 SQIVND (reference sequence). Unmatched junction bases numbered 8, after V lost 4 bases and J lost 2 bases. Turning to this clone: The target antigen is unknown.

General study points: Trimming of TCR beta V- and J-genes showed a link, identified in a later analysis, to a missense DCLRE1C variant. Earlier analysis looked at TCR beta V segments, and most were productive about 87% or about 30% of the time. The authors considered a cluster of highly shared sequence variants likely to be a sequencing artifact.

This sequence originates from a man younger than 40 in good health and CMV-seropositive. The rearrangement joins TRBV19 to TRBJ2-7, with 7 positions matching TRBD1. Sequenced material: PBMCs. The CDR3 protein is CASSKPGQSPYEQYF. The CDR3, as DNA: TGTGCCAGTAGTAAACCGGGACAGTCACCCTACGAGCAGTACTTC. Looking up the rest from reference TRBV19 and TRBJ2-7 gives the full variable domain: DGGITQSPKYLFRKEGQNVTLSCEQNLNHDAMYWYRQDPGQGLRLIYYSQIVNDFQKGDIAEGYSVSREKKESFPLTVTSAQKNPTAFYLCASSKPGQSPYEQYFGPGTRLTVT.